This TCR beta chain was profiled in a study of CD8 T cells in Susac syndrome. The V end lost 2 bases, the J end lost 7 bases, and 15 bases lay between the germline ends. Per germline, CDR1 GTSNPN and CDR2 SVGIG (reference sequence). The CDR3 extends over 14 amino acids. RNA, at about 0.45 to 1 ug, was reverse transcribed with random hexamers. Amplification of TCR beta CDR3 was carried out by immunoSEQ multiplex PCR, which covered 54 Vbeta and 13 Jbeta segments. MiXCR, run by TCRdb on the immunoSEQ multiplex PCR reads, gives a single entry per CDR3 protein. The sample carries 200,000 or so distinct CDR3 sequences, 90% to 95% recorded once.

The sequence derives from a human donor with multiple sclerosis. Sequencing used CD4+ T cells from PBMCs. V gene TRBV30 combines with J gene TRBJ1-5; D may be TRBD1 (6 bases). The CDR3 DNA is TGTGCCTGGAGTCCCCGAGGGGGGAGACAGCCCCAGCATTTT. The encoded protein is CAWSPRGGRQPQHF.